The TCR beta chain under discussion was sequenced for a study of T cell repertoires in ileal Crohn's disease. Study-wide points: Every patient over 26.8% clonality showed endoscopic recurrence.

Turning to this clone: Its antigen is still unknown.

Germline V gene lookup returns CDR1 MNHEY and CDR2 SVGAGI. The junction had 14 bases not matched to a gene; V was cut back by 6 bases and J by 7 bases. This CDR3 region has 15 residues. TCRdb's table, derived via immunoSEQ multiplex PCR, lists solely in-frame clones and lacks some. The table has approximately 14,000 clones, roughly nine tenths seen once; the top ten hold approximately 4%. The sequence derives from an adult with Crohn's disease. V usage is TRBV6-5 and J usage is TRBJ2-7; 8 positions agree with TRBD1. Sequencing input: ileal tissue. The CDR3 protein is CASRLQGALMWEQYF. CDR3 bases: TGTGCCAGCAGACTTCAGGGGGCCCTTATGTGGGAGCAGTACTTC.